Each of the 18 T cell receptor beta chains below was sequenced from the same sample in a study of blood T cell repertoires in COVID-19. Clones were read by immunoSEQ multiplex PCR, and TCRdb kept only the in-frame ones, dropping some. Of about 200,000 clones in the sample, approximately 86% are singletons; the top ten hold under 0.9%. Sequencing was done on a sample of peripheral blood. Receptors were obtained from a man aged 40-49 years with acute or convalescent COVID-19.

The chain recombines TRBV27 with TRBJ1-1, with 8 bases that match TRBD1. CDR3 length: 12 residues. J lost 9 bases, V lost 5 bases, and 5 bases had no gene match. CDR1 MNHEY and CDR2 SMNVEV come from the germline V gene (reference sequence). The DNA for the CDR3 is TGTGCCAGCAGTCACCGACAGGGGCAAGCTTTCTTT. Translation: CASSHRQGQAFF.

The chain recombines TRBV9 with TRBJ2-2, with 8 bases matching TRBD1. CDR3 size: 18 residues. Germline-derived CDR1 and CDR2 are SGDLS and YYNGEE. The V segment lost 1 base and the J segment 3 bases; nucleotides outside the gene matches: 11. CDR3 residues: CASSVFGGRGPDTGELFF. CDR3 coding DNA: TGTGCCAGCAGCGTATTTGGAGGCAGGGGGCCTGACACCGGGGAGCTGTTTTTT.

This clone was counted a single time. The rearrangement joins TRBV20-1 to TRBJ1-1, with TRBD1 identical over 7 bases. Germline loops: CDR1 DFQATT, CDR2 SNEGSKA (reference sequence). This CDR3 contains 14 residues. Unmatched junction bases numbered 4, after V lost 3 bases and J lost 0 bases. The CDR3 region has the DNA TGCAGTGCTAGTATAAGGGGGCTGAACACTGAAGCTTTCTTT. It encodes CSASIRGLNTEAFF.

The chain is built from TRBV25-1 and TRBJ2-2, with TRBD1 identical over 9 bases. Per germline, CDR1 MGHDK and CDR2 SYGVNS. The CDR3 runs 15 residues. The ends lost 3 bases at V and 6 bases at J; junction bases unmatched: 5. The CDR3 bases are TGTGCCAGCAGTGACCCAGGACAGGGGCCCGGGGAGCTGTTTTTT. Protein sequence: CASSDPGQGPGELFF.

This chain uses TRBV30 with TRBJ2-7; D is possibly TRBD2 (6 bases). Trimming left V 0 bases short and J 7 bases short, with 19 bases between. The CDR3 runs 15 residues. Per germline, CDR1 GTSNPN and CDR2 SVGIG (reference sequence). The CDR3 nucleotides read TGTGCCTGGAGTGTAATAGGAGGGCGGAATGCGGAGCAGTACTTC. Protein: CAWSVIGGRNAEQYF.

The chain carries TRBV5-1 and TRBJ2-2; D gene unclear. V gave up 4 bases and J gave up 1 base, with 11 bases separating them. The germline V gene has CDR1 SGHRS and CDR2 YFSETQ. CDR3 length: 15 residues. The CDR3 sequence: CASSEHRQNTGELFF. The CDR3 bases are TGCGCCAGCAGCGAACACAGACAGAACACCGGGGAGCTGTTTTTT.

The CDR3 coding sequence is TGTGCCAGCAGCTATACCGGGACAGGGTACTCTGAAGCTTTCTTT. It is translated as CASSYTGTGYSEAFF. The chain links TRBV2 to TRBJ1-1; TRBD1 matches 9 bases. Germline CDR1 SNHLY, CDR2 FYNNEI. The ends lost 6 bases at V and 6 bases at J; junction bases unmatched: 11. This CDR3 contains 15 residues. Looking up the rest from reference TRBV2 and TRBJ1-1 gives the full variable domain: EPEVTQTPSHQVTQMGQEVILRCVPISNHLYFYWYRQILGQKVEFLVSFYNNEISEKSEIFDDQFSVERPDGSNFTLKIRSTKLEDSAMYFCASSYTGTGYSEAFFGQGTRLTVV.

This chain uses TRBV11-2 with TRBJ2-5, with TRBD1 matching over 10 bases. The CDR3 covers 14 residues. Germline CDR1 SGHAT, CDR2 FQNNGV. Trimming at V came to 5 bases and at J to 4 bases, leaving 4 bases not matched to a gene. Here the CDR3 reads CASSRQGAGETQYF. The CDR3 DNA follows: TGTGCCAGCAGCCGACAGGGGGCGGGAGAGACCCAGTACTTC. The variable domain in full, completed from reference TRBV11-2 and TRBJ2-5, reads EAGVAQSPRYKIIEKRQSVAFWCNPISGHATLYWYQQILGQGPKLLIQFQNNGVVDDSQLPKDRFSAERLKGVDSTLKIQPAKLEDSAVYLCASSRQGAGETQYFGPGTRLLVL.

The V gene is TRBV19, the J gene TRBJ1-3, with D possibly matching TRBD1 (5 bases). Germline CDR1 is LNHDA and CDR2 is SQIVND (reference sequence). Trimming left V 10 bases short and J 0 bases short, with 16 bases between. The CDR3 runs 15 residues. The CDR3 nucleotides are TGTGCCACCAAAATGGGGCCGTACTCTGGAAACACCATATATTTT. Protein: CATKMGPYSGNTIYF.

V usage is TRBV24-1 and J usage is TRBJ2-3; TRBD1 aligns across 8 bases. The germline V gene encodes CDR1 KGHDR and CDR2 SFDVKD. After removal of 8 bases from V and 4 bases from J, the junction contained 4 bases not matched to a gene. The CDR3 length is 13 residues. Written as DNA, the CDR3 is TGTGCCACCAACCCAGGGGGCGCAGATACGCAGTATTTT. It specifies CATNPGGADTQYF.

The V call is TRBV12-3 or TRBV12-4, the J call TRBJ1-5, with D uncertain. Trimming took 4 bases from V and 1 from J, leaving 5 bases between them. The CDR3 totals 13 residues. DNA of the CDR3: TGTGCCAGCAGTTCCGGGAGCAATCAGCCCCAGCATTTT. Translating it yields CASSSGSNQPQHF.

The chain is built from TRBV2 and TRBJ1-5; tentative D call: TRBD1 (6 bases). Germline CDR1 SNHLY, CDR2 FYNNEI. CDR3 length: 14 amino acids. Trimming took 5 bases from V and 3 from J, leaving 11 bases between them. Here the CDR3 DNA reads TGTGCCAGCAGTCAGGGGCCGGTCAATCAGCCCCAGCATTTT. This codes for CASSQGPVNQPQHF.

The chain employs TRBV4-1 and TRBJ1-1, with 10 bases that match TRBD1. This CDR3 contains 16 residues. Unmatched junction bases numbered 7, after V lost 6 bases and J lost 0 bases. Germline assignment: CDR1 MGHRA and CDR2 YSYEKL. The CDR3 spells CASRPGTGVLNTEAFF. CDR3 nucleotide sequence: TGCGCCAGCAGGCCCGGGACAGGGGTCCTGAACACTGAAGCTTTCTTT.

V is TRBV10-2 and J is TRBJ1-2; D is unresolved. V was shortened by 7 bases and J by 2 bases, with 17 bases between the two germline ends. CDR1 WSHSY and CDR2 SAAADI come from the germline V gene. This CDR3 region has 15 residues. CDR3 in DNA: TGCGCCAGCAACCCTCGGCGCGAGGGAAACTATGGCTACACCTTC. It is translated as CASNPRREGNYGYTF.

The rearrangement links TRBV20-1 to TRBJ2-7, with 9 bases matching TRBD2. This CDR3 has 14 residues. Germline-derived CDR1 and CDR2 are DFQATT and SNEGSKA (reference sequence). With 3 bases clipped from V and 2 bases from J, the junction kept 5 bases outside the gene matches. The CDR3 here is CSASGPSGTYEQYF. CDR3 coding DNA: TGCAGTGCTAGTGGGCCTAGCGGGACCTACGAGCAGTACTTC.

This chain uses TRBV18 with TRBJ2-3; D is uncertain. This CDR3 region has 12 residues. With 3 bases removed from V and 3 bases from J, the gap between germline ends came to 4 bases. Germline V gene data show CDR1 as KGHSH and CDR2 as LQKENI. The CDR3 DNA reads TGTGCCAGCTCACCGCGAACAGATACGCAGTATTTT. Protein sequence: CASSPRTDTQYF.

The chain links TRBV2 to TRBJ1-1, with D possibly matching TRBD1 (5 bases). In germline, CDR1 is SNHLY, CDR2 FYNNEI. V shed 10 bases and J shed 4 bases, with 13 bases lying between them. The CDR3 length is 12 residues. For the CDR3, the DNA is TGTGCCATCCCTGGGGGGGGCACTGAAGCTTTCTTT. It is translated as CAIPGGGTEAFF.

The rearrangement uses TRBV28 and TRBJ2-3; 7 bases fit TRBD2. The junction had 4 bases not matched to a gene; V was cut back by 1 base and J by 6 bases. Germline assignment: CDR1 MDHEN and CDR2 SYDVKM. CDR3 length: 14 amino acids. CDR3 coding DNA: TGTGCCAGCAGTTTATTCGGGGGGATCGATACGCAGTATTTT. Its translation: CASSLFGGIDTQYF. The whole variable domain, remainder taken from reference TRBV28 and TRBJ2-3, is DVKVTQSSRYLVKRTGEKVFLECVQDMDHENMFWYRQDPGLGLRLIYFSYDVKMKEKGDIPEGYSVSREKKERFSLILESASTNQTSMYLCASSLFGGIDTQYFGPGTRLTVL.